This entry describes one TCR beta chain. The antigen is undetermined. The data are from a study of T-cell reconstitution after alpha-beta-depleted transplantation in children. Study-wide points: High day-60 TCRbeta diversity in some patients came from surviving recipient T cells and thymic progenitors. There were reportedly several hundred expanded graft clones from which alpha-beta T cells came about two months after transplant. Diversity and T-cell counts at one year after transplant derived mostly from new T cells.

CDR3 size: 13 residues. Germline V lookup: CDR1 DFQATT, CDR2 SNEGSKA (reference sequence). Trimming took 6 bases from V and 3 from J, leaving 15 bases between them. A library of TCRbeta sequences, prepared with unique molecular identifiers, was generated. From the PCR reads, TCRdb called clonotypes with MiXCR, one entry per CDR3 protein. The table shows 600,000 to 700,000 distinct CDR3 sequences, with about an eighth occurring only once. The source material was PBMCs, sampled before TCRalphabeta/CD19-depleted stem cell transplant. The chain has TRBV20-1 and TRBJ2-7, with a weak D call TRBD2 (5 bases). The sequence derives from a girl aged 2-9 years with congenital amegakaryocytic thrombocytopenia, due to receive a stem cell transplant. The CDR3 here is CSAEREPNYEQYF. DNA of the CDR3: TGCAGTGCCGAAAGGGAGCCAAACTACGAGCAGTACTTC.